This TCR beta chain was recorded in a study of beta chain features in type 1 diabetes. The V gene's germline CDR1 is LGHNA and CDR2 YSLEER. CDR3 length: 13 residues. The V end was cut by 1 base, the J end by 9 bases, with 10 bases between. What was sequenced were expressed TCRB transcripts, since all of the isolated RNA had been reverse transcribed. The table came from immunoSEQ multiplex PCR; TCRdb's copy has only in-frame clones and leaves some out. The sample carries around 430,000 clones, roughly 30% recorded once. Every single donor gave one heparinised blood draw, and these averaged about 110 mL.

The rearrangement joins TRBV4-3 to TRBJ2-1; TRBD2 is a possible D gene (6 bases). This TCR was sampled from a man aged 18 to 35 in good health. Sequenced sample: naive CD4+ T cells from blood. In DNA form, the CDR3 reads TGCGCCAGCAGCCAAGCAACGGGAGTTGAGCAGTTCTTC. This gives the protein CASSQATGVEQFF.